This record concerns one TCR beta chain sequence. This sample is part of a study of blood T cell repertoires in COVID-19. Study background: Samples came from the United States, Italy and Spain, spanning acute and convalescent COVID-19. T cells, B-cell-depleted T cells, or PBMCs supplied cDNA or gDNA.

Patients in Seattle were enrolled during active infection, then followed longitudinally. Produced via immunoSEQ multiplex PCR; TCRdb's table is partial and in-frame only. The sample lists some 350,000 clones; about 87% were seen once. The sequencing sample was made of peripheral blood. This clonotype was obtained from a woman aged 45-65 years with COVID-19, enrolled during active disease.

CDR3 loop: CASSSQIYGYTF. The CDR3 DNA sequence: TGTGCCAGCAGTTCTCAGATCTATGGCTACACCTTC. The V and J genes are TRBV6-5 and TRBJ1-2; D is undetermined. Per germline, CDR1 MNHEY and CDR2 SVGAGI. The CDR3 sequence is 12 residues long. V lost 4 bases, J lost 4 bases, and 7 bases lay in between.